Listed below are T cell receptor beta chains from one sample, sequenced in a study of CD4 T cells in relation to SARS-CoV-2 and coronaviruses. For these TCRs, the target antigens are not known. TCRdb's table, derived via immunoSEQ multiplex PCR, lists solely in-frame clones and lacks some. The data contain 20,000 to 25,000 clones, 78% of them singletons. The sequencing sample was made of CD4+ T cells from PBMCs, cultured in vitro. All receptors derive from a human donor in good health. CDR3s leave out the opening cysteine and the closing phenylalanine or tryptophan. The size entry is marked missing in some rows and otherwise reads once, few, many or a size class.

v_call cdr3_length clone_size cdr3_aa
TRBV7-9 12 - ASSSSLLGETQY
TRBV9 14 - ASSVEVSLFYNEQF
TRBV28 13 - ASSSGQDSYNEQF
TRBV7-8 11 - ASRGKTNTEAF
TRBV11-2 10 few ASSRAAGEQF
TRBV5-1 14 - ASSSSGSTSTDTQY
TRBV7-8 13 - ASSLVQPMGAEAF
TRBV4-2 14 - ASSQGAQLQQETQY
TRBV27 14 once ASSAILAGGGYEQY
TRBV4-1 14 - ASSPGAGGFSNEQF
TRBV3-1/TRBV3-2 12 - ASSRGGSYNEQF
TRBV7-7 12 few ASSRDFLNQPQH
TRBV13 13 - ASSGLAASTDTQY
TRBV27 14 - ASSFSDRTGAYEQY
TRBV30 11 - AFDRGTEETQY
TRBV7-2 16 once ASSFRSSGQLSFYEQY
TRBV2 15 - ASSEAGSGAGTDTQY
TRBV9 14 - ASSVGGGTHYNEQF
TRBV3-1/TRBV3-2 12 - ASSQGRGGEKLF
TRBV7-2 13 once ASSEGQDRNQPQH
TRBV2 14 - ASSLRQAANTGELF
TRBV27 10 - ASSGASGTPY
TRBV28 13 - ASSPPGFSADTQY
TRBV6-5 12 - ASNRQGLNTEAF
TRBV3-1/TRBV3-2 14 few ASSQDLGTGGSPLH
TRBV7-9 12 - ASSQDRGGTEAF
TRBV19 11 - ASIQGGNEKLF
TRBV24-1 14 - ATSGSGTGVRETQY
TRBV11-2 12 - ASSLLERDTEAF
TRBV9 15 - ASSVTLTSGSLGELF
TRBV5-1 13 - ASSLGGASNEKLF
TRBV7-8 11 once ASSPGVGYEQF
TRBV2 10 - ASRGGVETQY
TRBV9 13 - ASSTSTGSYNEQF
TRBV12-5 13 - ASGLVLSRDTEQF
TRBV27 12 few ASSLLPGIAGYT
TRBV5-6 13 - ASSPLDREDKTQY
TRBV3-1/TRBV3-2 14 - ASSQEGTIHTGELF
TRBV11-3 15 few ASSSRRGGGEYNEQF
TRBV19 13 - ASSSGLAGAGEQF
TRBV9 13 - ASSDPGQGTHGYT
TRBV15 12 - ATSLRTGNYGYT
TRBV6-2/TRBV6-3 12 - ASSSPGSNYEQY
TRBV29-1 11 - SARQDMNTEAF
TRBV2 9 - ASTRGNEQF
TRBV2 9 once ASSPMETQY
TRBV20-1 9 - SARLAYEQY
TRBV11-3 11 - ASSLEQNTEAF
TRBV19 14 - ASTQPSGLVYNEQF
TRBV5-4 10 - ASSASSYEQY
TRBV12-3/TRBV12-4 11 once ASSRGDTGELF
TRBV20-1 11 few SASRQENTEAF
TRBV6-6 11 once ASSFETASLQF
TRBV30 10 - ATGLPNTEAF
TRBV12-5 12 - ASGLVLEAGEQY